The 31 T cell receptor beta chains below come from one sample, sequenced in a study of blood T cell repertoires in COVID-19. Clones were read by immunoSEQ multiplex PCR, and TCRdb kept only the in-frame ones, dropping some. Of around 97,000 clones in the sample, more than 70% are singletons; the top ten hold around 3.7%. Sequences were obtained from peripheral blood. These TCRs come from a woman aged 60 to 75 with acute or convalescent COVID-19.

The rearrangement uses TRBV3-1 (or the pseudogene TRBV3-2) and TRBJ1-1; D may be TRBD1 (5 bases). Trimming shortened V by 4 bases and J by 4 bases, and 16 bases separated the two germline ends. Germline-derived CDR1 and CDR2 are LGHDT and YNNKEL (reference sequence). The CDR3 has 15 residues. In DNA, the CDR3 is TGTGCCAGCAGCCGAGAACCCAGGCAGGGCACTGAAGCTTTCTTT. Protein sequence: CASSREPRQGTEAFF.

The V and J genes are TRBV6-5 and TRBJ2-7, with 12 nucleotides matching TRBD1. The CDR3 covers 15 residues. Unmatched junction bases numbered 9, after V lost 6 bases and J lost 6 bases. Germline CDR1 reads MNHEY; CDR2 reads SVGAGI. CDR3 in amino acids: CASRPPGQGAGEQYF. In DNA, the CDR3 is TGTGCCAGCAGACCGCCGGGACAGGGGGCAGGCGAGCAGTACTTC.

The chain is built from TRBV5-4 and TRBJ1-1; D perhaps matches TRBD1 (6 bases). Trimming shortened V by 4 bases and J by 0 bases, and 13 bases separated the two germline ends. CDR1 and CDR2 from the germline V gene are SGHNT and YYREEE (reference sequence). This CDR3 region has 15 residues. DNA of the CDR3: TGTGCCAGCAGCCCGGGACATTCCATGAACACTGAAGCTTTCTTT. Its protein product is CASSPGHSMNTEAFF.

V usage is TRBV18 and J usage is TRBJ1-3; possible D gene TRBD1, 5 bases. The CDR3 is 17 residues long. Germline V gives CDR1 KGHSH, CDR2 LQKENI. V dropped 3 bases and J dropped 0 bases, with 15 bases sitting between them. This CDR3 is CASSPFVTGFSGNTIYF. The CDR3 DNA is TGTGCCAGCTCACCGTTTGTAACAGGTTTCTCTGGAAACACCATATATTTT.

This clone appeared a single time. The gene calls are TRBV19 and TRBJ1-5, with TRBD1 as a possible D gene (6 bases). Germline V gene lookup returns CDR1 LNHDA and CDR2 SQIVND (reference sequence). Trimming took 6 bases from V and 4 from J, leaving 16 bases between them. The CDR3 is 15 residues long. The CDR3: CASSPPGVANQPQHF. DNA of the CDR3: TGTGCCAGTAGCCCCCCAGGGGTGGCGAATCAGCCCCAGCATTTT.

This clone has only one observation. V is TRBV24-1 and J is TRBJ2-5; D possibly corresponds to TRBD2 (5 bases). The germline gives CDR1 KGHDR, CDR2 SFDVKD. V was cut by 6 bases and J by 2 bases, with 15 bases left in between. The length of the CDR3 is 15 residues. CDR3 sequence (DNA): TGTGCCACCAGTACACGGGGAGCCCTACAAGAGACCCAGTACTTC. Translated, it gives CATSTRGALQETQYF.

The gene calls are TRBV2 and TRBJ1-5; possibly TRBD1 for D (5 bases). V was cut by 4 bases and J by 5 bases, with 15 bases left in between. The CDR3 contains 15 residues. CDR1 and CDR2 (germline): SNHLY, FYNNEI. CDR3 sequence reads: CASSADTPGYQPQHF. The CDR3 DNA follows: TGTGCCAGCAGTGCGGACACCCCTGGATATCAGCCCCAGCATTTT. The full variable domain, rest sourced from reference TRBV2 and TRBJ1-5, is EPEVTQTPSHQVTQMGQEVILRCVPISNHLYFYWYRQILGQKVEFLVSFYNNEISEKSEIFDDQFSVERPDGSNFTLKIRSTKLEDSAMYFCASSADTPGYQPQHFGDGTRLSIL.

The V and J genes are TRBV2 and TRBJ2-3, with D tentatively TRBD2 (6 bases). The germline V gene encodes CDR1 SNHLY and CDR2 FYNNEI. V lost 9 bases and J 1 base, leaving 14 bases between the germline ends. This CDR3 has 14 amino acids. CDR3 DNA sequence: TGTGCCAGAGAACGGGAGCTACGCACAGATACGCAGTATTTT. Translating gives CARERELRTDTQYF.

The chain employs TRBV23-1 and TRBJ2-1, with TRBD2 identical over 12 bases. TRBV23-1 counts as an open reading frame of uncertain function. The CDR3 extends over 19 amino acids. Trimming removed 0 bases from V and 2 bases from J; junction bases left unmatched: 8. The CDR3 coding sequence is TGCGCCAGCAGTCAATCTGAACCTAGCGGGAGGGGTCCCTACAATGAGCAGTTCTTC. Its protein is CASSQSEPSGRGPYNEQFF.

The chain links TRBV19 to TRBJ1-1, with TRBD1 matching over 7 bases. The CDR3 consists of 11 residues. V lost 5 bases and J lost 8; bases outside the gene matches: 2. Germline lookup yields CDR1 LNHDA and CDR2 SQIVND (reference sequence). CDR3 coding DNA: TGTGCCAGTAGTTTCAGGGGGGAAGCTTTCTTT. This encodes CASSFRGEAFF.

V usage is TRBV30 and J usage is TRBJ2-5, with D maybe TRBD2 (5 bases). Trimming shortened V by 4 bases and J by 7 bases, and 13 bases separated the two germline ends. Per the germline V gene, CDR1 is GTSNPN and CDR2 is SVGIG (reference sequence). The CDR3 covers 12 residues. CDR3 sequence reads: CAWTPQGGTQYF. In DNA, the CDR3 is TGTGCCTGGACCCCCCAAGGAGGGACCCAGTACTTC.

This clone came up once. The chain is built from TRBV6-4 and TRBJ2-1, with 12 bases aligning to TRBD2. The V segment lost 5 bases and the J segment 6 bases; nucleotides outside the gene matches: 11. CDR3 length equals 17 residues. Germline V gives CDR1 MRHNA, CDR2 SNTAGT. DNA of the CDR3: TGTGCCAGCAGTCCCATCCCCCTAGCGGGAGGGCCCAATGAGCAGTTCTTC. Translating gives CASSPIPLAGGPNEQFF.

In regard to this clone: The junction does not match germline at one end; this may be a read error. The rearrangement uses TRBV14 and TRBJ2-5, with D possibly matching TRBD2 (6 bases). The germline V gene has CDR1 SGHDN and CDR2 FVKESK. The CDR3 is 13 amino acids. This CDR3 is CASSHSGGGRPNF. The CDR3 coding sequence is TGTGCCAGCAGCCACTCCGGGGGTGGGAGACCCAACTTC.

The V call is TRBV3-1 (or the pseudogene TRBV3-2), the J call TRBJ1-5; D is perhaps TRBD1 (5 bases). Germline assignment: CDR1 LGHDT and CDR2 YNNKEL (reference sequence). The length of the CDR3 is 14 residues. Trimming took 1 base from V and 7 from J, leaving 11 bases between them. This CDR3 reads CASSQAGLGQPQHF. The CDR3 DNA sequence: TGTGCCAGCAGCCAAGCGGGACTAGGACAGCCCCAGCATTTT.

The chain links TRBV7-8 to TRBJ1-5, with unresolved D. From germline, CDR1 is SGHVS and CDR2 FQNEAQ. CDR3 length: 16 amino acids. Trimming left V 5 bases short and J 1 base short, with 15 bases between. The chain's CDR3 is CASSPLSSGSNQPQHF. CDR3 nucleotide sequence: TGTGCCAGCAGCCCCCTTAGCTCGGGGAGCAATCAGCCCCAGCATTTT.

V usage is TRBV9 and J usage is TRBJ2-1; TRBD2 aligns across 14 bases. CDR1 is SGDLS, CDR2 YYNGEE, per germline. The CDR3 sequence is 16 residues long. V lost 4 bases and J lost 5; bases outside the gene matches: 5. In DNA form, the CDR3 reads TGTGCCAGCAGCCTGAGGGGACTAGCGGGGGACAATGAGCAGTTCTTC. This codes for CASSLRGLAGDNEQFF.

The chain has TRBV2 and TRBJ1-5; D is undetermined. V gave up 7 bases and J gave up 3 bases, with 10 bases separating them. The CDR3 contains 13 residues. Germline lookup yields CDR1 SNHLY and CDR2 FYNNEI. CDR3 loop: CASTGRDNQPQHF. The CDR3 coding sequence is TGTGCCAGCACCGGGAGGGACAATCAGCCCCAGCATTTT. The entire variable domain, with the rest obtained from reference TRBV2 and TRBJ1-5, is as follows: EPEVTQTPSHQVTQMGQEVILRCVPISNHLYFYWYRQILGQKVEFLVSFYNNEISEKSEIFDDQFSVERPDGSNFTLKIRSTKLEDSAMYFCASTGRDNQPQHFGDGTRLSIL.

The chain couples TRBV5-5 to TRBJ2-1; 13 bases are a match to TRBD2. The CDR3 sequence is 15 residues long. J was trimmed by 4 bases and V by 4 bases; bases with no gene match: 2. The germline CDR1 and CDR2 sequences are SGHKS and YYEKEE (reference sequence). The DNA for the CDR3 is TGTGCCAGCAGCGTGGGACTAGCGGGGTACAATGAGCAGTTCTTC. This sequence encodes CASSVGLAGYNEQFF.

The chain employs TRBV7-2 and TRBJ2-1; the match to TRBD1 covers 8 bases. The CDR3 has 16 residues. J gave up 4 bases and V 5 bases, and 10 bases lay outside the gene matches. Germline V gene lookup returns CDR1 SGHTA and CDR2 FQGNSA. CDR3 sequence reads: CASSRDGTGPYNEQFF. The CDR3, as DNA: TGTGCCAGCAGCCGCGACGGGACAGGTCCGTACAATGAGCAGTTCTTC.

This clone turned up a few times. The genes are TRBV9 and TRBJ2-3, with D maybe TRBD1 (6 bases). Germline V CDR1 and CDR2: SGDLS, YYNGEE. V lost 6 bases to trimming and J lost 8 bases, with 19 bases between them. This CDR3 comprises 14 residues. This chain's CDR3 is CASTQGYVGSTQYF. DNA of the CDR3: TGTGCCAGCACCCAGGGGTACGTCGGATCTACGCAGTATTTT.

The chain recombines TRBV30 with TRBJ2-7, with D possibly TRBD1 on 6 matching bases. Trimming cost V 2 bases and J 10 bases, with 21 bases left between them. Germline values: CDR1 GTSNPN, CDR2 SVGIG (reference sequence). The CDR3 extends over 14 amino acids. Here the CDR3 DNA reads TGTGCCTGGAGTAAACTCCAACGTGAACAGGGCCAGTACTTC. It encodes CAWSKLQREQGQYF.

Here the CDR3 reads CASSIPRTGTGLPYGYTF. The CDR3 nucleotides are TGTGCCAGTAGTATCCCCCGAACCGGGACAGGGCTTCCGTATGGCTACACCTTC. This rearrangement joins TRBV19 to TRBJ1-2; TRBD1 matches at 9 bases. The CDR3 has 18 amino acids. Germline trimming cut 3 bases from V and 5 bases from J; bases unmatched to any gene: 16. The germline CDR1 and CDR2 sequences are LNHDA and SQIVND (reference sequence).

This clone was picked up one time. Relative to the germline gene, one junction end is altered; a read error may explain this. The genes are TRBV7-7 and TRBJ1-1, with D unresolved. The CDR3 is 13 amino acids. CDR1 is SSHAT and CDR2 is FNYEAQ in the germline V gene (reference sequence). The CDR3: CASSLSSGTEAFF. The CDR3, as DNA: TGTGCTAGCAGCTTGAGCTCGGGGACTGAAGCTTTCTTT.

The V and J genes are TRBV6-6 and TRBJ2-3; D is unresolved. The CDR3 is 11 amino acids. V lost 7 bases and J 3 bases, leaving 5 bases between the germline ends. Germline V lookup: CDR1 MNHNY, CDR2 SVGAGI (reference sequence). The DNA for the CDR3 is TGTGCCAGCACTTCGACAGATACGCAGTATTTT. Amino acid sequence: CASTSTDTQYF.

This chain uses TRBV7-9 with TRBJ2-2; D perhaps matches TRBD1 (5 bases). Germline values: CDR1 SEHNR, CDR2 FQNEAQ (reference sequence). This CDR3 contains 15 residues. Trimming took 1 base from V and 1 from J, leaving 7 bases between them. CDR3 in DNA: TGTGCCAGCAGCTTAGGGACATTGAACACCGGGGAGCTGTTTTTT. Translation: CASSLGTLNTGELFF.

The table lists this clone with a few counts. CDR3 in amino acids: CASSYGAELHRSRYEQYF. Here the CDR3 DNA reads TGTGCCAGCAGTTACGGGGCTGAATTACATCGATCTCGCTACGAGCAGTACTTC. This chain links TRBV6-2 or TRBV6-3 with TRBJ2-7; a weak D match, TRBD1 (5 bases). The ends were cut back, 2 bases at V and 3 bases at J, with 23 bases in the middle. Germline lookup yields CDR1 MNHEY and CDR2 SVGEGT. CDR3 size: 18 residues.

The rearrangement joins TRBV29-1 to TRBJ1-6, with D possibly being TRBD1 (5 bases). CDR3 size: 16 residues. V lost 5 bases and J lost 0, with 14 bases in between. From germline, CDR1 is SQVTM and CDR2 ANQGSEA. The CDR3 sequence is CSVPDGGRSYNSPLHF. For the CDR3, the DNA is TGCAGCGTTCCCGACGGGGGTCGCTCCTATAATTCACCCCTCCACTTT.

The rearrangement links TRBV23-1 to TRBJ1-1, with 8 bases that match TRBD1. TRBV23-1 is assigned to the ORF class and has an uncertain function. This CDR3 region has 19 residues. The J segment lost 0 bases and the V segment lost 2 bases, leaving 14 bases of the junction unmatched. DNA for the CDR3: TGCGCCAGCAGTCAAGTCCTTATTGACAGGGGAGTCATGAACACTGAAGCTTTCTTT. As protein: CASSQVLIDRGVMNTEAFF.

The gene calls are TRBV9 and TRBJ2-5; no reliable D call. CDR3 length: 16 amino acids. Looked up from germline, CDR1 is SGDLS and CDR2 is YYNGEE. V was cut by 0 bases and J by 1 base, with 13 bases left in between. The CDR3 coding sequence is TGTGCCAGCAGCGTAGAGGTGGGCCCCCCCCAAGAGACCCAGTACTTC. As protein: CASSVEVGPPQETQYF.

The chain carries TRBV5-1 and TRBJ2-2; D unresolved. Deletions cut 2 bases from V and 1 base from J, with 6 bases between. CDR3 size: 14 residues. Germline CDR1 and CDR2: SGHRS and YFSETQ. The CDR3 reads CASSFNGNTGELFF. In DNA, the CDR3 is TGCGCCAGCAGCTTTAACGGGAACACCGGGGAGCTGTTTTTT.

The CDR3 sequence is CASSWSRDYGYTF. The CDR3 bases are TGTGCCAGCAGCTGGAGCAGGGACTATGGCTACACCTTC. This chain uses TRBV13 with TRBJ1-2, with D possibly TRBD1 on 5 matching bases. V lost 4 bases, J lost 3 bases, and 9 bases lay in between. Per the germline V gene, CDR1 is PRHDT and CDR2 is FYEKMQ (reference sequence). The CDR3 extends over 13 amino acids.